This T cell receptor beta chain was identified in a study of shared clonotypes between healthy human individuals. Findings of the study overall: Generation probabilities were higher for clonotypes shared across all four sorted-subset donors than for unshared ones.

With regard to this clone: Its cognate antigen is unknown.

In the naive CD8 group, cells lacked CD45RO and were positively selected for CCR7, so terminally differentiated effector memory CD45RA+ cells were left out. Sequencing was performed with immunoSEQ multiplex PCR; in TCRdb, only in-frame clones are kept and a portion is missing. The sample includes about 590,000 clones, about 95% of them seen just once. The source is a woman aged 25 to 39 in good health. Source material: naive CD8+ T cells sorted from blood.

For the CDR3, the DNA is TGTGCCAGCAGTTCTCGGACAGGGCGCACCGGGGAGCTGTTTTTT. Protein product: CASSSRTGRTGELFF. This chain connects TRBV28 to TRBJ2-2; 8 bases map to TRBD1. The V segment lost 4 bases and the J segment 4 bases; nucleotides outside the gene matches: 5. The CDR3 sequence is 15 residues long. Germline V gene data show CDR1 as MDHEN and CDR2 as SYDVKM.